One and the same sample provided the 22 T cell receptor beta chains below, sequenced in a study of cytomegalovirus exposure and HLA in healthy donors. The PCR was carried out with 60 Vbeta primers and 13 Jbeta primers. Sequenced by immunoSEQ multiplex PCR; TCRdb stores in-frame clones only, minus some. The repertoire consists of 170,000 or so clones, with more than 60% occurring once and the leading ten covering 2.5% to 4%. The specimen sequenced was PBMCs. The receptors were sampled from a woman between 45 and 60 years old in good health and CMV-seropositive.

V is TRBV6-4 and J is TRBJ2-7; 7 bases map to TRBD1. The CDR3 is 13 amino acids. With V trimmed by 3 bases and J by 7 bases, 6 bases remained unmatched. Per germline, CDR1 MRHNA and CDR2 SNTAGT. Here the CDR3 reads CASSEATGLEQYF. CDR3 DNA: TGTGCCAGCAGTGAGGCGACAGGGTTAGAGCAGTACTTC.

As for this clone: One end of the junction is discordant with germline, which a read error may explain. The rearrangement links TRBV7-7 to TRBJ1-1, with 10 bases aligning to TRBD1. CDR1 is SSHAT and CDR2 is FNYEAQ in the germline V gene (reference sequence). This CDR3 region has 18 residues. CDR3 nucleotides: TGTGCTAGCAGCAGACAGGGGGCTGGGGAAAGCATGAACACTGAAGCTTTCTTT. Protein: CASSRQGAGESMNTEAFF.

The chain employs TRBV9 and TRBJ1-3; D remains ambiguous. The V gene lost 3 bases and the J gene lost 4 bases, with 14 bases spanning the gap. The CDR3 length is 15 residues. CDR1 is SGDLS and CDR2 is YYNGEE in the germline V gene. CDR3 loop: CASSGLQTYGNTIYF. DNA of the CDR3: TGTGCCAGCAGCGGACTACAGACATACGGAAACACCATATATTTT.

V and J are TRBV28 and TRBJ1-5; 7 bases match TRBD1. The J segment lost 4 bases and the V segment lost 5 bases, leaving 8 bases of the junction unmatched. The CDR3 runs 15 residues. CDR1 and CDR2 (germline): MDHEN, SYDVKM. CDR3: CASSQRDSSNQPQHF. The CDR3 region has the DNA TGTGCCAGCAGTCAGAGGGACAGCTCTAATCAGCCCCAGCATTTT.

This rearrangement joins TRBV7-9 to TRBJ1-5, with TRBD1 identical over 9 bases. There are 14 residues in the CDR3. Germline CDR1 SEHNR, CDR2 FQNEAQ (reference sequence). The V segment lost 4 bases and the J segment 6 bases; nucleotides outside the gene matches: 4. The CDR3 DNA follows: TGTGCCAGCAGCTCACAGGGGGCCCCTCAGCCCCAGCATTTT. Translating it yields CASSSQGAPQPQHF. The entire variable domain, with the rest obtained from reference TRBV7-9 and TRBJ1-5, is as follows: DTGVSQNPRHKITKRGQNVTFRCDPISEHNRLYWYRQTLGQGPEFLTYFQNEAQLEKSRLLSDRFSAERPKGSFSTLEIQRTEQGDSAMYLCASSSQGAPQPQHFGDGTRLSIL.

This clone was detected a few times. The genes are TRBV30 and TRBJ2-7; D gene ambiguous. From germline, CDR1 is GTSNPN and CDR2 SVGIG (reference sequence). V lost 3 bases and J lost 3, with 12 bases in between. The CDR3 spans 13 residues. CDR3 DNA: TGTGCCTGGAGCGAGGCGCTACTCTACGAGCAGTACTTC. It is translated as CAWSEALLYEQYF.

The rearrangement links TRBV6-6 to TRBJ1-6, with 11 bases matching TRBD1. The CDR3 extends over 15 amino acids. CDR1 and CDR2 from the germline V gene are MNHNY and SVGAGI (reference sequence). Losses at the gene ends were 5 bases for V and 8 bases for J; bases not matched to a gene: 5. The CDR3: CASSVQGQGDSPLHF. DNA of the CDR3: TGTGCCAGCAGTGTACAGGGACAGGGGGATTCACCCCTCCACTTT.

The chain couples TRBV7-2 to TRBJ2-1; TRBD2 matches 12 bases. The CDR3 loop spans 17 amino acids. The J segment lost 1 base and the V segment lost 5 bases, leaving 6 bases of the junction unmatched. CDR1 is SGHTA, CDR2 FQGNSA, per germline. Written as DNA, the CDR3 is TGTGCCAGCAGCCCCCGGACTAGCGGGACTTCCTACAATGAGCAGTTCTTC. Its protein product is CASSPRTSGTSYNEQFF.

Turning to this clone: The junction differs from germline at one of its ends, possibly a read error. V gene TRBV12-5 combines with J gene TRBJ2-4, with D perhaps matching TRBD1 (6 bases). The germline CDR1 and CDR2 sequences are LGHNT and FRNRAP. The CDR3 consists of 15 residues. Written as DNA, the CDR3 is TGTGCTAGTGGTTTGGGAACAGGGTCCAAAAACAGTCAGTACTTC. This sequence encodes CASGLGTGSKNSQYF. The full variable domain, rest sourced from reference TRBV12-5 and TRBJ2-4, is DARVTQTPRHKVTEMGQEVTMRCQPILGHNTVFWYRQTMMQGLELLAYFRNRAPLDDSGMPKDRFSAEMPDATLATLKIQPSEPRDSAVYFCASGLGTGSKNSQYFGAGTRLSVL.

The rearrangement links TRBV7-8 to TRBJ1-5; no clear D gene. V shed 2 bases and J shed 0 bases, with 5 bases lying between them. In germline, CDR1 is SGHVS, CDR2 FQNEAQ. This CDR3 contains 14 residues. CDR3 DNA sequence: TGTGCCAGCAGCTTACAGGCTAGCAATCAGCCCCAGCATTTT. Protein: CASSLQASNQPQHF.

This chain joins TRBV6-1 and TRBJ2-7; 10 bases fit TRBD1. CDR3 length equals 14 residues. V lost 6 bases and J lost 0; bases outside the gene matches: 2. The germline gives CDR1 MNHNS, CDR2 SASEGT. The chain's CDR3 is CASRGQGDSYEQYF. DNA for the CDR3: TGTGCCAGCAGAGGACAGGGGGACTCCTACGAGCAGTACTTC.

This chain links TRBV2 with TRBJ2-1, with D perhaps TRBD1 (6 bases). CDR1 SNHLY and CDR2 FYNNEI come from the germline V gene. Trimming pared 7 bases from V and 7 bases from J, leaving 11 bases between. The CDR3 spans 12 residues. CDR3 loop: CASKGDNNEQFF. CDR3 bases: TGTGCCAGCAAGGGGGACAATAATGAGCAGTTCTTC.

V and J are TRBV6-6 and TRBJ2-5; 10 positions match TRBD1. The CDR3 extends over 15 amino acids. The germline V gene has CDR1 MNHNY and CDR2 SVGAGI (reference sequence). J lost 5 bases, V lost 5 bases, and 8 bases had no gene match. CDR3 in amino acids: CASSPRDRGGETQYF. CDR3 in DNA: TGTGCCAGCAGTCCCCGGGACAGGGGAGGGGAGACCCAGTACTTC.

This rearrangement joins TRBV6-5 to TRBJ2-7; perhaps TRBD1 as D (5 bases). Trimming left V 6 bases short and J 1 base short, with 16 bases between. CDR1 and CDR2 from the germline V gene are MNHEY and SVGAGI. CDR3 size: 15 residues. CDR3 protein: CASRNKGAASYEQYF. In DNA, the CDR3 is TGTGCCAGCAGAAACAAAGGGGCGGCATCCTACGAGCAGTACTTC.

The chain uses TRBV15 and TRBJ1-4; D is possibly TRBD1 (5 bases). The CDR3 consists of 18 residues. Germline-derived CDR1 and CDR2 are LNHNV and YYDKDF (reference sequence). V was pared by 4 bases and J by 7 bases, with 25 bases between. CDR3 residues: CATSKPPGGGTAAEKLFF. The CDR3 region has the DNA TGTGCCACCAGCAAACCTCCCGGCGGCGGGACGGCCGCTGAAAAACTGTTTTTT.

The chain has TRBV7-8 and TRBJ1-2; 10 nucleotides line up with TRBD1. The CDR3 spans 15 residues. Germline V gives CDR1 SGHVS, CDR2 FQNEAQ. Trimming took 6 bases from V and 6 from J; bases not matched to a gene: 10. The CDR3 nucleotides are TGTGCCAGCAGTACCCCCGGGACAGGGGCAGATGGCTACACCTTC. Translated, it gives CASSTPGTGADGYTF.

This chain connects TRBV11-2 to TRBJ1-2, with D unclear. The V end lost 5 bases, the J end lost 7 bases, and 23 bases lay between the germline ends. Looked up from germline, CDR1 is SGHAT and CDR2 is FQNNGV. The CDR3 sequence is 16 residues long. CDR3 coding DNA: TGTGCCAGCAGCCCTCGCAGGTCTTCGCTATCCACTGGCTACACCTTC. Translation: CASSPRRSSLSTGYTF.

The chain employs TRBV10-2 and TRBJ2-1; perhaps TRBD2 as D (5 bases). The CDR3 loop spans 14 amino acids. Trimming shortened V by 7 bases and J by 4 bases, and 14 bases separated the two germline ends. Germline CDR1 WSHSY, CDR2 SAAADI. DNA for the CDR3: TGCGCCAGCAACCCCGGGGTTTTTTACAATGAGCAGTTCTTC. Translating it yields CASNPGVFYNEQFF.

V usage is TRBV11-2 and J usage is TRBJ2-7, with D possibly matching TRBD2 (7 bases). This CDR3 contains 15 residues. The germline gives CDR1 SGHAT, CDR2 FQNNGV. V was clipped by 6 bases and J by 4 bases, with 19 bases between them. CDR3 sequence (DNA): TGTGCCAGCAGTAAGGGGAGGGGGGGGCCTTACGAGCAGTACTTC. The encoded protein is CASSKGRGGPYEQYF. Combining the CDR3 with reference TRBV11-2 and TRBJ2-7 gives the whole variable domain EAGVAQSPRYKIIEKRQSVAFWCNPISGHATLYWYQQILGQGPKLLIQFQNNGVVDDSQLPKDRFSAERLKGVDSTLKIQPAKLEDSAVYLCASSKGRGGPYEQYFGPGTRLTVT.

This clone was detected once. The chain recombines TRBV5-5 with TRBJ1-4; D not certain. Germline V gene lookup returns CDR1 SGHKS and CDR2 YYEKEE (reference sequence). Trimming pared 0 bases from V and 1 base from J, leaving 10 bases between. The CDR3 has 16 residues. CDR3 in DNA: TGTGCCAGCAGCTTGGCCGCGCGGGTAACTAATGAAAAACTGTTTTTT. This sequence encodes CASSLAARVTNEKLFF.

This clone was seen only a few times. This chain uses TRBV7-2 with TRBJ2-3; 14 nucleotides align to TRBD2. CDR3 length equals 13 residues. From germline, CDR1 is SGHTA and CDR2 FQGNSA. Germline trimming cut 8 bases from V and 12 bases from J; bases unmatched to any gene: 7. CDR3 residues: CASGWGLAGAQYF. The CDR3 region has the DNA TGTGCCAGCGGGTGGGGACTAGCGGGAGCCCAGTATTTT.

The V and J genes are TRBV7-2 and TRBJ1-2; 10 bases are a match to TRBD1. The V segment lost 5 bases and the J segment 5 bases; nucleotides outside the gene matches: 2. Germline V CDR1 and CDR2: SGHTA, FQGNSA. This CDR3 region has 13 residues. CDR3 sequence: CASSPGQGYGYTF. DNA of the CDR3: TGTGCCAGCAGCCCGGGACAGGGGTATGGCTACACCTTC.